A single sample is the source of the 24 T cell receptor beta chains below, sequenced in a study of cytomegalovirus exposure and HLA in healthy donors. Amplification used 60 Vbeta primers and 13 Jbeta primers. This table comes from immunoSEQ multiplex PCR, and its TCRdb copy is limited to in-frame clones, with some not included. The table records 150,000 to 200,000 clones, about 70% of them present only once. The sequenced sample consisted of PBMCs. Receptor source: a woman aged 40 to 50 in good health and CMV-seropositive.

This chain connects TRBV5-8 to TRBJ2-5; the D gene is possibly TRBD1 (6 bases). Germline assignment: CDR1 SGHTS and CDR2 YDEGEE. This CDR3 is built from 13 residues. Trimming left V 1 base short and J 7 bases short, with 11 bases between. The CDR3 region is CASSLRVTGTQYF. The CDR3 coding sequence is TGTGCCAGCAGCTTGCGGGTGACAGGGACCCAGTACTTC. Drawing the rest from reference TRBV5-8 and TRBJ2-5, the complete variable domain is EAGVTQSPTHLIKTRGQQATLRCSPISGHTSVYWYQQALGLGLQFLLWYDEGEERNRGNFPPRFSGRQFPNYSSELNVNALELEDSALYLCASSLRVTGTQYFGPGTRLLVL.

Remarks on this clone: The junction differs from germline at one of its ends, possibly a read error. This sequence joins TRBV4-2 and TRBJ1-1; no reliable D call. The germline V gene encodes CDR1 LGHNA and CDR2 YNFKEQ. This CDR3 region has 18 residues. CDR3 amino acids: CASSQDFLGRADGTKAIF. The CDR3, as DNA: TGTGCCAGCAGCCAAGACTTTCTTGGGAGAGCCGACGGCACCAAAGCTATCTTT.

This clone has just one count. The J gene is TRBJ2-7, the V gene TRBV5-6; D unresolved. V gave up 0 bases and J gave up 6 bases, with 10 bases separating them. Germline V lookup: CDR1 SGHDT, CDR2 YYEEEE. This CDR3 is 13 amino acids long. The CDR3 DNA sequence: TGTGCCAGCAGCTTGGACTTTTCCGGCGAGCAGTACTTC. Protein sequence: CASSLDFSGEQYF.

The CDR3 DNA is TGTGCCAGCTCACCCATACCGGGACAGGGGACCTATGGCTACACCTTC. It codes for CASSPIPGQGTYGYTF. The V and J genes are TRBV18 and TRBJ1-2; TRBD1 agrees at 10 bases. This CDR3 has 16 amino acids. Trimming took 3 bases from V and 4 from J; bases not matched to a gene: 8. Germline assignment: CDR1 KGHSH and CDR2 LQKENI.

The genes are TRBV5-1 and TRBJ2-3, with 8 positions matching TRBD2. Germline values: CDR1 SGHRS, CDR2 YFSETQ. Germline trimming cut 1 base from V and 1 base from J; bases unmatched to any gene: 8. The CDR3 loop spans 17 amino acids. The CDR3 coding sequence is TGCGCCAGCAGCTTGATTGGCGGGAGGTTCGGCACAGATACGCAGTATTTT. This gives the protein CASSLIGGRFGTDTQYF.

The CDR3 spells CASSDTDRPESPQHF. CDR3 sequence (DNA): TGTGCCAGCAGCGATACCGACAGGCCTGAGAGCCCCCAGCATTTT. V gene TRBV2 combines with J gene TRBJ1-5; tentative D call: TRBD1 (6 bases). Trimming stripped 6 bases from V and 10 bases from J, with 22 bases between. CDR3 length: 15 residues. Germline V gives CDR1 SNHLY, CDR2 FYNNEI.

The V gene is TRBV2, the J gene TRBJ2-3; TRBD1 might be the D (5 bases). Trimming took off 3 bases at V and 3 bases at J, with 13 bases between the two ends. The V gene's germline CDR1 is SNHLY and CDR2 FYNNEI. The length of the CDR3 is 15 residues. Here the CDR3 DNA reads TGTGCCAGCAGTGACTGGCAGGGCGTGACAGATACGCAGTATTTT. Protein: CASSDWQGVTDTQYF.

The V call is TRBV6-5, the J call TRBJ2-2; 8 bases match TRBD1. Germline trimming cut 5 bases from V and 5 bases from J; bases unmatched to any gene: 4. Germline V gene lookup returns CDR1 MNHEY and CDR2 SVGAGI. This CDR3 comprises 14 residues. The CDR3 loop is CASSDRGETGELFF. The CDR3 DNA reads as TGTGCCAGCAGTGACAGGGGCGAAACCGGGGAGCTGTTTTTT.

This chain joins TRBV6-5 and TRBJ1-5; D may be TRBD1 (6 bases). This CDR3 comprises 13 residues. CDR1 and CDR2 (germline): MNHEY, SVGAGI. The V and J ends lost 8 bases and 3 bases respectively, with 11 bases between them. CDR3 nucleotides: TGTGCCAGCGGGTGGGACACCAATCAGCCCCAGCATTTT. Its translation is CASGWDTNQPQHF.

The rearrangement uses TRBV7-6 and TRBJ2-3; TRBD2 matches 15 bases. CDR1 and CDR2 (germline): SGHVS, FNYEAQ. J gave up 5 bases and V 5 bases, and 2 bases lay outside the gene matches. The CDR3 covers 15 residues. Here the CDR3 reads CASSAGLAGGDTQYF. For the CDR3, the DNA is TGTGCCAGCAGCGCGGGACTAGCGGGAGGAGATACGCAGTATTTT.

V is TRBV29-1 and J is TRBJ2-5; 8 bases are a match to TRBD2. J gave up 5 bases and V 7 bases, and 12 bases lay outside the gene matches. CDR3 length equals 14 residues. Germline lookup yields CDR1 SQVTM and CDR2 ANQGSEA. The DNA for the CDR3 is TGCAGCGCCCTAGCGGGCCCCGAGGGGGAGACCCAGTACTTC. Protein: CSALAGPEGETQYF. The full variable domain, with the rest looked up from reference TRBV29-1 and TRBJ2-5, is SAVISQKPSRDICQRGTSLTIQCQVDSQVTMMFWYRQQPGQSLTLIATANQGSEATYESGFVIDKFPISRPNLTFSTLTVSNMSPEDSSIYLCSALAGPEGETQYFGPGTRLLVL.

This chain links TRBV5-1 with TRBJ2-5; D possibly corresponds to TRBD2 (6 bases). This CDR3 is 16 amino acids long. Germline V gene data show CDR1 as SGHRS and CDR2 as YFSETQ. V was shortened by 1 base and J by 2 bases, with 15 bases between the two germline ends. In nucleotides, the CDR3 is TGCGCCAGCAGCTTGTCCGTTATAGCGGATCAAGAGACCCAGTACTTC. This gives the protein CASSLSVIADQETQYF. Full variable domain (missing parts from reference TRBV5-1 and TRBJ2-5): KAGVTQTPRYLIKTRGQQVTLSCSPISGHRSVSWYQQTPGQGLQFLFEYFSETQRNKGNFPGRFSGRQFSNSRSEMNVSTLELGDSALYLCASSLSVIADQETQYFGPGTRLLVL.

The chain employs TRBV7-6 and TRBJ1-6; 9 nucleotides agree with TRBD1. The CDR3 spans 15 residues. J lost 10 bases, V lost 5 bases, and 9 bases had no gene match. Looked up from germline, CDR1 is SGHVS and CDR2 is FNYEAQ. The CDR3 nucleotides are TGTGCCAGCAGCCCTGGGACAGGGTTACGGTCACCCCTCCACTTT. Protein: CASSPGTGLRSPLHF. Full variable domain (missing parts from reference TRBV7-6 and TRBJ1-6): GAGVSQSPRYKVTKRGQDVALRCDPISGHVSLYWYRQALGQGPEFLTYFNYEAQQDKSGLPNDRFSAERPEGSISTLTIQRTEQRDSAMYRCASSPGTGLRSPLHFGNGTRLTVT.

The sample holds a few counts of this clone. The V gene is TRBV28, the J gene TRBJ1-6, with a possible D match to TRBD1 (5 bases). This CDR3 is built from 14 residues. V was shortened by 8 bases and J by 6 bases, with 14 bases between the two germline ends. CDR1 and CDR2 (germline): MDHEN, SYDVKM. The CDR3, as DNA: TGTGCCAGCTCGGGGGGGACGGCTAATTCACCCCTCCACTTT. Translated: CASSGGTANSPLHF.

The gene calls are TRBV9 and TRBJ1-5; D gene ambiguous. Trimming removed 4 bases at V and 10 bases at J, with 12 bases between. This CDR3 has 12 amino acids. CDR1 SGDLS and CDR2 YYNGEE come from the germline V gene. The CDR3, as DNA: TGTGCCAGCAGCCCCGAGCTGGGCCCCCAGCATTTT. Translated: CASSPELGPQHF. Supplemented by reference TRBV9 and TRBJ1-5, the full variable domain reads DSGVTQTPKHLITATGQRVTLRCSPRSGDLSVYWYQQSLDQGLQFLIQYYNGEERAKGNILERFSAQQFPDLHSELNLSSLELGDSALYFCASSPELGPQHFGDGTRLSIL.

The gene calls are TRBV28 and TRBJ1-2, with TRBD1 identical over 10 bases. Germline trimming cut 4 bases from V and 4 bases from J; bases unmatched to any gene: 3. This CDR3 contains 14 residues. CDR1 is MDHEN, CDR2 SYDVKM, per germline. In DNA, the CDR3 is TGTGCCAGCAGTTCCGGGACAGGGGTCTATGGCTACACCTTC. Translating it yields CASSSGTGVYGYTF.

A remark on this clone: This sample includes further DNA sequences coding for the same CDR3. This chain connects TRBV6-1 to TRBJ2-3, with D perhaps matching TRBD1 (5 bases). The germline V and J ends were trimmed by 2 bases and 3 bases, with 12 bases remaining between them. This CDR3 has 15 amino acids. CDR1 and CDR2 from the germline V gene are MNHNS and SASEGT. CDR3 residues: CASSEQRGSTDTQYF. CDR3 DNA: TGTGCCAGCAGTGAACAAAGGGGTTCGACAGATACGCAGTATTTT.

The rearrangement uses TRBV7-2 and TRBJ2-7, with TRBD1 matching 8 bases. This CDR3 has 14 amino acids. Trimming cost V 3 bases and J 6 bases; bases outside gene matches: 7. CDR1 is SGHTA, CDR2 FQGNSA, per germline. The CDR3 DNA reads as TGTGCCAGCAGCTTGGCCAGGACAGGGCGCGAGCAGTACTTC. Its translation: CASSLARTGREQYF. Using reference TRBV7-2 and TRBJ2-7 for the parts outside the CDR3, the full variable domain is GAGVSQSPSNKVTEKGKDVELRCDPISGHTALYWYRQSLGQGLEFLIYFQGNSAPDKSGLPSDRFSAERTGGSVSTLTIQRTQQEDSAVYLCASSLARTGREQYFGPGTRLTVT.

The chain carries TRBV5-8 and TRBJ2-7; no clear D gene. The germline gives CDR1 SGHTS, CDR2 YDEGEE. The CDR3 has 14 residues. V was cut by 0 bases and J by 3 bases, with 10 bases left in between. CDR3 loop: CASSLVGVGYEQYF. The CDR3, as DNA: TGTGCCAGCAGCTTGGTTGGAGTTGGCTACGAGCAGTACTTC.

Regarding this clone: At one boundary the junction diverges from the germline segment, which might be a read error. The rearrangement joins TRBV28 to TRBJ1-2; the match to TRBD1 covers 8 bases. CDR1 and CDR2 from the germline V gene are MDHEN and SYDVKM. This CDR3 has 12 amino acids. The CDR3 bases are TGTGCCAGCAGCGCAAAACAGGGGGGCTACCCCTTC. The encoded protein is CASSAKQGGYPF.

The V call is TRBV6-1, the J call TRBJ1-1; D call uncertain. Germline lookup yields CDR1 MNHNS and CDR2 SASEGT. Trimming removed 5 bases at V and 3 bases at J, with 7 bases between. This CDR3 has 12 residues. The CDR3 loop reads CASSITDTEAFF. CDR3 coding DNA: TGTGCCAGCAGTATAACGGACACTGAAGCTTTCTTT.

J is TRBJ1-3 and V is TRBV5-1; D is undetermined. This CDR3 region has 14 residues. The germline CDR1 and CDR2 sequences are SGHRS and YFSETQ. V was trimmed by 4 bases and J by 4 bases, leaving 12 bases between them. The CDR3, as DNA: TGCGCCAGCAGCCGGGAGGATAGGGGAAACACCATATATTTT. Translating gives CASSREDRGNTIYF.

The gene calls are TRBV9 and TRBJ2-5; 7 bases are a match to TRBD1. Unmatched junction bases numbered 6, after V lost 3 bases and J lost 4 bases. The CDR3 consists of 14 residues. CDR1 and CDR2 from the germline V gene are SGDLS and YYNGEE. DNA of the CDR3: TGTGCCAGCAGCGCGGGACAGTGGGGAGAGACCCAGTACTTC. Its translation: CASSAGQWGETQYF.

DNA for the CDR3: TGTGCCAGCAGCTTGGCTTCCTACAATGAGCAGTTCTTC. Its translation is CASSLASYNEQFF. The J gene is TRBJ2-1, the V gene TRBV5-4; D is unclear. From germline, CDR1 is SGHNT and CDR2 YYREEE (reference sequence). This CDR3 is 13 amino acids long. V lost 0 bases and J 1 base, leaving 2 bases between the germline ends. The full variable domain, its missing parts supplied by reference TRBV5-4 and TRBJ2-1, is ETGVTQSPTHLIKTRGQQVTLRCSSQSGHNTVSWYQQALGQGPQFIFQYYREEENGRGNFPPRFSGLQFPNYSSELNVNALELDDSALYLCASSLASYNEQFFGPGTRLTVL.